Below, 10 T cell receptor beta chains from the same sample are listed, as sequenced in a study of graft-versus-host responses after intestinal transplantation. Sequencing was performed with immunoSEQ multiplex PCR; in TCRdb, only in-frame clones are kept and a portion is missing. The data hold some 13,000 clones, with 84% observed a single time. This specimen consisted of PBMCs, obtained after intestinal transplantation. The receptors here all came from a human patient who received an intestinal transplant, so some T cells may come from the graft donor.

The CDR3 loop is CASSLLGGQGETQYF. The CDR3 DNA sequence: TGTGCCAGCAGCTTATTGGGAGGGCAGGGGGAGACCCAGTACTTC. J is TRBJ2-5 and V is TRBV7-9, with a possible D match to TRBD2 (7 bases). This CDR3 is 15 amino acids long. Germline V lookup: CDR1 SEHNR, CDR2 FQNEAQ (reference sequence). V shed 2 bases and J shed 5 bases, with 15 bases lying between them.

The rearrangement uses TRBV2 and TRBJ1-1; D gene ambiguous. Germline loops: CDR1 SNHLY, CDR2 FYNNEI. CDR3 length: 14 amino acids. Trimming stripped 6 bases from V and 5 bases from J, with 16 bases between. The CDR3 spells CASRLPSAGTEAFF. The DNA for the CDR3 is TGTGCCAGCAGACTACCGTCCGCGGGAACTGAAGCTTTCTTT.

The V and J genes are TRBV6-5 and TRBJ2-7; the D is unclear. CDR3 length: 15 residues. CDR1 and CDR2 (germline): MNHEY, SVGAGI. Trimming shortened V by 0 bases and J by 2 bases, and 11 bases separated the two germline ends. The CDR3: CASSYSSVSPYEQYF. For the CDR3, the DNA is TGTGCCAGCAGTTACTCATCAGTATCCCCCTACGAGCAGTACTTC.

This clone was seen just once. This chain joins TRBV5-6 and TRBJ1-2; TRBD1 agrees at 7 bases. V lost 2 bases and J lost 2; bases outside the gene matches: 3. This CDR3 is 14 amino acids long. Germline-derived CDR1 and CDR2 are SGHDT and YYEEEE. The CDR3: CASSFEQGNYGYTF. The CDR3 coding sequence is TGTGCCAGCAGCTTTGAACAGGGGAACTATGGCTACACCTTC.

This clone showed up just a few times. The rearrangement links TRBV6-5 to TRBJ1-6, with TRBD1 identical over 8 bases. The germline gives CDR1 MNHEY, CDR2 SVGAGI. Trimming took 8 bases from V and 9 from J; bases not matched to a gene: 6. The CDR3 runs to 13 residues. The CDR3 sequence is CASHRGAGSPLHF. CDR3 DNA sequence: TGTGCCAGCCACAGGGGGGCGGGTTCACCCCTCCACTTT.

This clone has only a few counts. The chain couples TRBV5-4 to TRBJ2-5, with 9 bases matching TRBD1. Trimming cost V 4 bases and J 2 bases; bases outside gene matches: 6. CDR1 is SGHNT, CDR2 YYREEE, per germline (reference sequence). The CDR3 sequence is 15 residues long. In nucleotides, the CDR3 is TGTGCCAGCAGCCCAAGGACAGGGGTACAAGAGACCCAGTACTTC. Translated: CASSPRTGVQETQYF.

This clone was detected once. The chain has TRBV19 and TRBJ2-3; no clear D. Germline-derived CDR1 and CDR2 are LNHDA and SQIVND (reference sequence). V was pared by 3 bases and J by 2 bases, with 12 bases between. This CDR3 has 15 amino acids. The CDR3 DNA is TGTGCCAGTAGTATTGGCCAGACACCCACAGATACGCAGTATTTT. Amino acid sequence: CASSIGQTPTDTQYF.

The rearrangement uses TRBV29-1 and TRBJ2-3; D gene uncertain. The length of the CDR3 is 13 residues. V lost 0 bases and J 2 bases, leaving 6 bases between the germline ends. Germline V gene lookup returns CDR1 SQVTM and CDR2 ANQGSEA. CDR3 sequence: CSVEDPATDTQYF. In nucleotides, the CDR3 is TGCAGCGTTGAAGATCCCGCCACAGATACGCAGTATTTT.

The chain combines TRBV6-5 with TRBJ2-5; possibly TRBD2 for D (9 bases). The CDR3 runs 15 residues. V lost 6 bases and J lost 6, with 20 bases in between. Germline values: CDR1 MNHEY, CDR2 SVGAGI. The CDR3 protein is CASRMQGAGGQTQYF. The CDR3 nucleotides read TGTGCCAGCAGAATGCAGGGGGCGGGAGGGCAGACCCAGTACTTC.

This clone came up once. The CDR3, as DNA: TGCGCCAGCAGCTTGGTGACAGGAAATTCACCCCTCCACTTT. This sequence encodes CASSLVTGNSPLHF. This chain links TRBV5-1 with TRBJ1-6; weak D call: TRBD1 (6 bases). This CDR3 contains 14 residues. Germline CDR1 SGHRS, CDR2 YFSETQ. Between the trimmed V and J ends, which lost 0 bases and 7 bases, there was a span of 8 bases.